This entry lists 5 T cell receptor beta chains sequenced from one sample in a study of blood T cell repertoires in COVID-19 (TCRdb year 2020). The library was prepared using the immunoSEQ multiplex PCR assay. In its TCRdb copy, this immuneACCESS table keeps in-frame sequences only and misses some clones. Where compared with another copy, unresolved V genes explain less than half of these, and the others have no known cause. In this sample the table shows approximately 61,000 clones, approximately 80% of which occur a single time. In total, the top ten clones hold approximately 30% of the sample. Sequencing was performed on peripheral blood. These receptor sequences come from a human donor in a cohort sampled during active COVID-19.

The CDR3 spells CASRQNTEAFF. The CDR3 DNA is TGTGCCAGCAGACAGAACACTGAAGCTTTCTTT. The V gene is TRBV21-1, the J gene TRBJ1-1; TRBD1, as called in the table, went unchecked against the DNA. TRBV21-1 counts as a pseudogene. This CDR3 comprises 11 residues.

The chain joins TRBV5-5 to TRBJ2-5; no clear D gene. Trimming pared 6 bases from V and 5 bases from J, leaving 23 bases between. CDR1 and CDR2 (germline): SGHKS, YYEKEE (reference sequence). The CDR3 covers 16 residues. The CDR3 nucleotides are TGTGCCAGCACCCAGAACCCGGGTTTTGCCGGTGAGACCCAGTACTTC. Residues: CASTQNPGFAGETQYF.

The chain couples TRBV28 to TRBJ1-1, with unresolved D. The V gene lost 9 bases and the J gene lost 1 base, with 9 bases spanning the gap. The CDR3 has 12 residues. Germline CDR1 is MDHEN and CDR2 is SYDVKM. CDR3 amino acids: CASWAGNTEAFF. CDR3 bases: TGTGCCAGTTGGGCAGGGAACACTGAAGCTTTCTTT. Filled out from reference TRBV28 and TRBJ1-1, the complete variable domain reads DVKVTQSSRYLVKRTGEKVFLECVQDMDHENMFWYRQDPGLGLRLIYFSYDVKMKEKGDIPEGYSVSREKKERFSLILESASTNQTSMYLCASWAGNTEAFFGQGTRLTVV.

This clone occurred once. The rearrangement joins TRBV28 to TRBJ2-1; D not resolved. V was cut by 6 bases and J by 4 bases, with 4 bases left in between. This CDR3 comprises 11 residues. The germline CDR1 and CDR2 sequences are MDHEN and SYDVKM. Here the CDR3 reads CASSQYNEQFF. CDR3 DNA sequence: TGTGCCAGCAGCCAGTACAATGAGCAGTTCTTC.

J is TRBJ1-1 and V is TRBV7-6; 9 bases line up with TRBD1. CDR1 is SGHVS, CDR2 FNYEAQ, per germline. V lost 5 bases, J lost 1 base, and 8 bases stayed unmatched. This CDR3 has 16 amino acids. CDR3 region: CASSTRRGQGNTEAFF. The CDR3 bases are TGTGCCAGCAGCACAAGACGGGGACAGGGGAACACTGAAGCTTTCTTT.